The rows below give T cell receptor beta chains drawn from one sample of a study of T cell responses to AZD1222 COVID-19 vaccine. The protocol was immunoSEQ multiplex PCR, while the TCRdb copy is restricted to in-frame clones and leaves out a portion. The sample shows about 150,000 clones, about nine tenths of them seen only once. The source was peripheral blood, collected on day 0 of MenACWY control vaccination. The receptors originated from an adult in good health. Both conserved end residues are part of each CDR3. D genes are given only for firm matches. The listing skips clone size in some rows; elsewhere it reads once, few, many or a size class.

>TRBV9|-|-|TRBJ2-7
TGTGCCAGCAGCCCATCGGGGGCGGGAGCGGACGAGCAGTACTTC
CASSPSGAGADEQYF
>TRBV10-3|TRBD1|few|TRBJ1-4
TGTGCCATCAGGAGGGACAGTAATGAAAAACTGTTTTTT
CAIRRDSNEKLFF
>TRBV6-5|-|-|TRBJ2-5
TGTGCCAGCAGTCCAACGCGGGGGCCGGGGGAGACCCAGTACTTC
CASSPTRGPGETQYF
>TRBV18|-|-|TRBJ2-1
TGTGCCAGCTCACCACCGGCCGGGGCTGAAAAACACAATGAGCAGTTCTTC
CASSPPAGAEKHNEQFF
>TRBV6-5|-|-|TRBJ2-5
TGTGCCAGCAGTCGGACCGCCCAAGAGACCCAGTACTTC
CASSRTAQETQYF
>TRBV18|-|-|TRBJ1-5
TGTGCCAGCTCAGGGGATAGCAATCAGCCCCAGCATTTT
CASSGDSNQPQHF
>TRBV3-1/TRBV3-2|-|-|TRBJ2-6
TGTGCCAGCAGCCAAAGAGGTGGGGCCAACGTCCTGACTTTC
CASSQRGGANVLTF
>TRBV29-1|-|few|TRBJ1-2
TGCAGCGTTGAAGGTACAGGGCTTAACTATGGCTACACCTTC
CSVEGTGLNYGYTF
>TRBV11-2|-|-|TRBJ2-2
TGTGCCAGCAGCTTAGTACCCTTACACACCGGGGAGCTGTTTTTT
CASSLVPLHTGELFF
>TRBV5-1|TRBD2|-|TRBJ2-3
TGCGCCAGCGCCTCGGGACTAGCGGGGACAGATACGCAGTATTTT
CASASGLAGTDTQYF
>TRBV5-5|-|-|TRBJ1-1
TGTGCCAGCAGCTTCATGACAGAGAACACTGAAGCTTTCTTT
CASSFMTENTEAFF
>TRBV5-6|-|-|TRBJ2-7
TGTGCCAGCAGCTACCTCGAGGCCGAGCAGTACTTC
CASSYLEAEQYF
>TRBV7-9|-|-|TRBJ2-5
TGTGCCAGCAGCTTCCGGGTTCGAGAGACCCAGTACTTC
CASSFRVRETQYF
>TRBV7-2|-|-|TRBJ1-4
TGTGCCAGCAGCTTATCCCCGGAGGAAAAACTGTTTTTT
CASSLSPEEKLFF
>TRBV19|-|once|TRBJ1-2
TGTGCCAGTAGTATTGGCCTTCTGAGGGGCTATGGCTACACCTTC
CASSIGLLRGYGYTF
>TRBV19|-|-|TRBJ1-2
TGTGCCAGTAGTCCGGAAGAGGGATCCTTCGGAGGCTATGGCTACACCTTC
CASSPEEGSFGGYGYTF
>TRBV29-1|TRBD2|-|TRBJ2-7
TGCAGCGTTGCGGGGGGAGGAAGCTACGAGCAGTACTTC
CSVAGGGSYEQYF
>TRBV6-6|-|-|TRBJ2-1
TGTGCCAGCAGCCCCCACACTAGCCCCTACAATGAGCAGTTCTTC
CASSPHTSPYNEQFF
>TRBV5-1|-|-|TRBJ2-2
TGCGCCAGCAGCACGAACACCGGGGAGCTGTTTTTT
CASSTNTGELFF
>TRBV5-1|TRBD1|-|TRBJ2-7
TGCGCCAGCAGCTGGGGGACAGCCTACGAGCAGTACTTC
CASSWGTAYEQYF
>TRBV9|-|-|TRBJ1-3
TGTGCCAGCAGCGTAGACAGGGTCGCTGGAAACACCATATATTTT
CASSVDRVAGNTIYF
>TRBV15|-|-|TRBJ1-1
TGTGCCACCAGCAGAGACCCCCGGGCGAACACTGAAGCTTTCTTT
CATSRDPRANTEAFF
>TRBV10-2|-|-|TRBJ1-1
TGCGCCAGCCGGATAGCGGAGGGAACTGAAGCTTTCTTT
CASRIAEGTEAFF
>TRBV14|-|-|TRBJ1-1
TGTGCCAGCAGCCAAGAGTCGGGACGTAAACTCCCCGGAGATGAAGCTTTCTTT
CASSQESGRKLPGDEAFF
>TRBV29-1|TRBD2|-|TRBJ2-7
TGCAGCGTTGAAGGTCTGCTAGCGGGGCGAGCCTACGAGCAGTACTTC
CSVEGLLAGRAYEQYF
>TRBV30|-|-|TRBJ2-7
TGTGCCTGGAGTGAAAAGGCGACGCAGTACTTC
CAWSEKATQYF
>TRBV6-5|-|-|TRBJ1-2
TGTGCCAGCAGGCCCGGGACGCGAAACTATGGCTACACCTTC
CASRPGTRNYGYTF
>TRBV6-1|TRBD1|-|TRBJ1-5
TGTGCCAGCAGTGGACCCGGGACAGGGTACAATCAGCCCCAGCATTTT
CASSGPGTGYNQPQHF
>TRBV23-1|-|-|TRBJ1-5
TGCGCCAGCAGTCAATCTTTTCTCGGGGGGCTTCAGCCCCAGCATTTT
CASSQSFLGGLQPQHF
>TRBV27|-|once|TRBJ1-3
TGTGCCAGCAGTTTGACGAGCTCTGGAAACACCATATATTTT
CASSLTSSGNTIYF
>TRBV5-1|-|-|TRBJ1-1
TGCGCCAGCAGCTTGGGGACGGAGGGTGAAGCTTTCTTT
CASSLGTEGEAFF
>TRBV7-2|-|-|TRBJ2-3
TGTGCCAGCAGTTCATTAGGGGGGTCGCACACAGATACGCAGTATTTT
CASSSLGGSHTDTQYF
>TRBV4-2|TRBD1|-|TRBJ1-4
TGTGCCAGCACAGGGGGTAATGAAAAACTGTTTTTT
CASTGGNEKLFF
>TRBV7-8|TRBD2|-|TRBJ2-7
TGTGCCAGCAGCCGGGCCTTGACTAGCGGGCCTTCCTACGAGCAGTACTTC
CASSRALTSGPSYEQYF
>TRBV4-1|TRBD1|-|TRBJ1-2
TGCGCCAGCAGCCAACCCGGGACAGTACACCTTTATGGCTACACCTTC
CASSQPGTVHLYGYTF
>TRBV6-4|TRBD1|-|TRBJ1-1
TGTGCCAGCAGTGACTCTTACAGGGGGGCGGGAACTGAAGCTTTCTTT
CASSDSYRGAGTEAFF
>TRBV4-1|-|-|TRBJ2-1
TGCGCCAGCAGCCAAGAACCTAGGGGGAGTTGGAATGAGCAGTTCTTC
CASSQEPRGSWNEQFF
>TRBV21-1|-|-|TRBJ2-1
TGTGCCAGCAGCATCCCGACAGGAGCGTGGTCGTATGAGCAGTTCTTC
CASSIPTGAWSYEQFF
>TRBV3-1/TRBV3-2|TRBD1|few|TRBJ1-2
TGTGCCATCGGGACAGGGGACTATGGCTACACCTTC
CAIGTGDYGYTF
>TRBV7-2|-|-|TRBJ1-2
TGTGCCAGCAGCTTAGGGCAGGGAGACTATGGCTACACCTTC
CASSLGQGDYGYTF
>TRBV6-6|TRBD2|-|TRBJ2-2
TGTGCCAGCAGAACACGGGAGGACGGGGAGCTGTTTTTT
CASRTREDGELFF
>TRBV7-9|-|-|TRBJ2-1
TGTGCCAGCAGCCGAGGCGCAGGGAGTATGAGTGAGCAGTTCTTC
CASSRGAGSMSEQFF
>TRBV5-8|-|-|TRBJ1-2
TGTGCCAGCAGCCGGCTGGGTTTCTATGGCTACACCTTC
CASSRLGFYGYTF
>TRBV27|-|once|TRBJ2-5
TGTGCCAGCAGTTTATCCCCCCCCGGGGCCCAGTACTTC
CASSLSPPGAQYF
>TRBV5-3|TRBD1|-|TRBJ1-5
TGTGCCAGAAGAAAGGACAGGGGGAGCAATCAGCCCCAGCATTTT
CARRKDRGSNQPQHF
>TRBV5-1|-|-|TRBJ2-4
TGCGCCAGCAGCCCCTCCAGGACTCAAAACATTCAGTACTTC
CASSPSRTQNIQYF
>TRBV24-1|-|-|TRBJ2-5
TGTGCCACCAGTGAAGCCGGACTCCAAGAGACCCAGTACTTC
CATSEAGLQETQYF
>TRBV28|TRBD1|-|TRBJ1-2
TGTGCCAGCAGTTTGGGCGGGACAGAAAACTATGGCTACACCTTC
CASSLGGTENYGYTF
>TRBV5-1|TRBD1|few|TRBJ1-1
TGCGCCAGCAGCCAAGACAGGGTGCGGGACACTGAAGCTTTCTTT
CASSQDRVRDTEAFF
>TRBV9|-|-|TRBJ2-4
TGTGCCAGCAGCGCGACAGCTCGAATTCCCCGTGCCATTCAGTACTTC
CASSATARIPRAIQYF
>TRBV18|-|-|TRBJ2-7
TGTGCCAGCTCTCCGGGCGGCCGGTCCTACGAGCAGTACTTC
CASSPGGRSYEQYF
>TRBV3-1/TRBV3-2|-|-|TRBJ1-2
TGTGCCAGCAGCCAACGGGACTTGGGAGGCTACACCTTC
CASSQRDLGGYTF
>TRBV7-8|TRBD1|-|TRBJ1-5
TGTGCCAGCAGCCGAGGGACAGGGGACCAGCCCCAGCATTTT
CASSRGTGDQPQHF
>TRBV6-5|-|-|TRBJ2-3
TGTGCCAGCAGTTACGGGACATCAGATACGCAGTATTTT
CASSYGTSDTQYF
>TRBV5-6|-|once|TRBJ1-2
TGTGCCAGCAGCTTGGGATTGTTAAGGCGCGACTATGGCTACACCTTC
CASSLGLLRRDYGYTF
>TRBV29-1|-|few|TRBJ1-3
TGCAGCGTACAGAGGGGGTCTGGAAACACCATATATTTT
CSVQRGSGNTIYF
>TRBV10-3|-|-|TRBJ2-5
TGTGCCATCAGTGAGTCGATGCGGGGAGGGGGCCAAGAGACCCAGTACTTC
CAISESMRGGGQETQYF
>TRBV5-1|-|-|TRBJ1-1
TGCGCCAGCAACATACAGGGTGGCACTGAAGCTTTCTTT
CASNIQGGTEAFF